This T cell receptor beta chain was documented in a study of blood T cell repertoires in COVID-19. Whole-study context: Acute and convalescent COVID-19 specimens originated in the United States, Italy and Spain. The analysed material was cDNA or gDNA that came from T cells, B-cell-depleted T cells, or PBMCs.

Original data processing: Counts of nucleated cells, estimated from reference gene primer amplification, were obtained. Only in-frame clones appear in the TCRdb table, and some are missing; sequencing was by immunoSEQ multiplex PCR. The D gene and trimming were derived from the DNA, and the V and J assignments and clone size from that table. The table includes about 110,000 clones, approximately 90% detected once. The CDR3 has 16 residues. Germline CDR1 LGHNA, CDR2 YSLEER. After removal of 0 bases from V and 1 base from J, the junction contained 5 bases not matched to a gene. V gene TRBV4-3 combines with J gene TRBJ2-5; TRBD1 matches 7 bases. The sample was peripheral blood. The TCR sequence derives from an elderly woman with acute or convalescent COVID-19. DNA of the CDR3: TGCGCCAGCAGCCAAGATAGGGCAGGGGGCCAAGAGACCCAGTACTTC. Protein sequence: CASSQDRAGGQETQYF.